This T cell receptor (beta chain) was recorded in a study of radiation and T cells in renal cell carcinoma. Study context: Nephrectomy followed 15 Gy stereotactic body radiation by 4 weeks. Study-level results: From baseline, blood top tumor clonotypes peaked at 2 weeks post-radiation. Baseline intratumoral clonotype presence is unknown without pretreatment biopsies.

TCRdb's table, derived via immunoSEQ multiplex PCR, lists solely in-frame clones and lacks some. The sample lists some 120,000 clones, 75% to 85% occurring once. A remark on this clone: Its target is not known. Other DNA sequences in the same sample also yield this CDR3.

Time point denoted: blood 2 weeks post-SBRT. The treatment is: 15 Gy SBRT to primary tumor, nephrectomy 4 weeks later. Radiation-treated patients gave blood at baseline, week 2 and week 4. Germline V lookup: CDR1 LNHDA, CDR2 SQIVND (reference sequence). This CDR3 has 13 amino acids. V dropped 6 bases and J dropped 1 base, with 9 bases sitting between them. The clonotype comes from a woman in her sixties or seventies with renal cell carcinoma. Sequencing was performed on blood, taken from a patient whose treatment included radiotherapy and nephrectomy. The rearrangement joins TRBV19 to TRBJ1-1; no clear D. The CDR3 bases are TGTGCCAGTAGCTACACATCGAACACTGAAGCTTTCTTT. Protein: CASSYTSNTEAFF.